This passage covers 23 T cell receptor beta chains from one sample sequenced in a study of T cell repertoires in cytomegalovirus infection. MiXCR, applied by TCRdb to the reads, yields one record per CDR3 protein. The sample holds about 920,000 distinct CDR3 sequences, under 40% seen once. Antigens for these TCRs are unknown. This material consisted of cultured CD8+ T cells from PBMCs, taken from culture after CMV antigen stimulation. Every receptor here comes from a human donor in good health (CMV status not recorded). Some clones in this sample may be carry-over from other donors' samples.

The V and J genes are TRBV19 and TRBJ1-2; no definite D call. Per germline, CDR1 LNHDA and CDR2 SQIVND (reference sequence). V dropped 5 bases and J dropped 3 bases, with 10 bases sitting between them. This CDR3 spans 13 amino acids. This chain's CDR3 is CASSYHSYYGYTF. The DNA of the CDR3 is TGTGCCAGTAGTTACCACAGCTACTATGGCTACACCTTC.

This chain uses TRBV28 with TRBJ1-1; tentatively, D is TRBD1 (6 bases). With 6 bases removed from V and 2 bases from J, the gap between germline ends came to 13 bases. Germline CDR1 reads MDHEN; CDR2 reads SYDVKM. There are 14 residues in the CDR3. The CDR3 is CASRILQGNTEAFF. As DNA, the CDR3 is TGTGCCAGCAGAATACTACAGGGTAACACTGAAGCTTTCTTT.

CDR3 residues: CASPGTRATGELFF. In nucleotides, the CDR3 is TGTGCCAGTCCCGGGACTAGAGCTACCGGGGAGCTGTTTTTT. The J gene is TRBJ2-2, the V gene TRBV7-9; 8 positions agree with TRBD2. Per the germline V gene, CDR1 is SEHNR and CDR2 is FQNEAQ (reference sequence). The V gene end was trimmed by 9 bases and the J gene end by 5 bases; junction bases not matched to a gene: 8. The CDR3 covers 14 residues.

The chain employs TRBV12-3 or TRBV12-4 and TRBJ1-5; D remains unclear. The CDR3 covers 14 residues. V was pared by 5 bases and J by 5 bases, with 13 bases between. The CDR3 nucleotides are TGTGCCAGCAGTCCCTCACGAGACGATCAGCCCCAGCATTTT. This gives the protein CASSPSRDDQPQHF.

CDR3: CASSPLQGYEQYV. CDR3 in DNA: TGTGCCAGCAGCCCGTTGCAGGGCTACGAGCAGTACGTC. The chain combines TRBV7-9 with TRBJ2-7, with TRBD1 as a possible D gene (5 bases). This CDR3 has 13 amino acids. Germline-derived CDR1 and CDR2 are SEHNR and FQNEAQ (reference sequence). Deletions cut 5 bases from V and 3 bases from J, with 11 bases between.

This clonotype turned up a few times. This chain links TRBV6-5 with TRBJ1-4, with D perhaps TRBD1 (6 bases). The germline V gene has CDR1 MNHEY and CDR2 SVGAGI. With 5 bases removed from V and 4 bases from J, the gap between germline ends came to 11 bases. CDR3 length equals 14 residues. CDR3 sequence (DNA): TGTGCCAGCAGTCAACAGGGACTTAATGAAAAACTGTTTTTT. Protein sequence: CASSQQGLNEKLFF.

This chain connects TRBV6-2 or TRBV6-3 to TRBJ2-2; D assignment may be TRBD1 or TRBD2 (5 bases each). Germline CDR1 is MNHEY and CDR2 is SVGEGT. With 6 bases removed from V and 3 bases from J, the gap between germline ends came to 14 bases. CDR3 size: 15 residues. CDR3 in amino acids: CASSGLWGYTGELFF. The CDR3 nucleotides are TGTGCCAGCAGCGGGTTGTGGGGGTACACCGGGGAGCTGTTTTTT.

In this sample, this clonotype turned up a few times. The J gene is TRBJ1-1, the V gene TRBV5-6; D remains unclear. This CDR3 is 14 amino acids long. Deletions cut 4 bases from V and 0 bases from J, with 10 bases between. Germline V gene lookup returns CDR1 SGHDT and CDR2 YYEEEE. The CDR3 is CASSNQRVNTEAFF. CDR3 coding DNA: TGTGCCAGCAGCAACCAAAGGGTGAACACTGAAGCTTTCTTT.

The chain combines TRBV4-1 with TRBJ1-4; D remains unclear. With 2 bases removed from V and 5 bases from J, the gap between germline ends came to 9 bases. Germline CDR1 MGHRA, CDR2 YSYEKL. There are 14 residues in the CDR3. The CDR3 region is CASSQWTGNEKLFF. The CDR3 nucleotides read TGCGCCAGCAGCCAATGGACGGGGAATGAAAAACTGTTTTTT.

Ten or more counts support this clonotype. The CDR3 nucleotides are TGTGCCAGCAGCATGGACAGGGGGCGCGATCAGCCCCAGCATTTT. Its protein product is CASSMDRGRDQPQHF. V is TRBV7-8 and J is TRBJ1-5, with 11 bases identical to TRBD1. The V gene's germline CDR1 is SGHVS and CDR2 FQNEAQ. The CDR3 consists of 15 residues. Unmatched junction bases numbered 5, after V lost 5 bases and J lost 5 bases.

The rearrangement joins TRBV12-5 to TRBJ2-7, with D perhaps TRBD1 (6 bases). This CDR3 is built from 11 residues. With 5 bases removed from V and 6 bases from J, the gap between germline ends came to 8 bases. The V gene's germline CDR1 is LGHNT and CDR2 FRNRAP. CDR3 amino acids: CASGPRGEQYF. The CDR3 DNA reads TGTGCTAGTGGTCCCAGGGGCGAGCAGTACTTC.

In its sample, this clonotype was seen a few times. The chain employs TRBV27 and TRBJ2-3; 8 bases match TRBD1. CDR1 is MNHEY, CDR2 SMNVEV, per germline (reference sequence). J was trimmed by 3 bases and V by 4 bases; bases with no gene match: 6. The CDR3 contains 15 residues. The CDR3 region is CASSSQGAETDTQYF. For the CDR3, the DNA is TGTGCCAGCAGTTCTCAGGGGGCTGAGACAGATACGCAGTATTTT.

For the CDR3, the DNA is TGTGCCAGCAGTGAAATAACAGGGGAGGCTTTCTTT. Protein: CASSEITGEAFF. The chain is built from TRBV6-2 or TRBV6-3 and TRBJ1-1; 7 bases map to TRBD1. This CDR3 is 12 amino acids long. Germline CDR1 MNHEY, CDR2 SVGEGT. V dropped 5 bases and J dropped 11; count of bases not matched to a gene: 8.

V gene TRBV5-4 combines with J gene TRBJ1-2; D is uncertain. The germline V gene encodes CDR1 SGHNT and CDR2 YYREEE (reference sequence). The CDR3 length is 12 residues. V was clipped by 5 bases and J by 7 bases, with 12 bases between them. The DNA of the CDR3 is TGTGCCAGCAGGGCCTTGGGCTGTGGCTACACCTTC. This codes for CASRALGCGYTF.

The chain combines TRBV27 with TRBJ1-2; no firm D call. Germline V gene lookup returns CDR1 MNHEY and CDR2 SMNVEV (reference sequence). The CDR3 loop spans 12 amino acids. With 6 bases removed from V and 6 bases from J, the gap between germline ends came to 11 bases. In nucleotides, the CDR3 is TGTGCCAGCAGCAAGGACTTGCATGGCTACACCTTC. Encoded protein: CASSKDLHGYTF.

This clonotype was picked up a small number of times. The chain is built from TRBV7-9 and TRBJ1-1; 8 bases map to TRBD1. In germline, CDR1 is SEHNR, CDR2 FQNEAQ (reference sequence). After removal of 7 bases from V and 4 bases from J, the junction contained 11 bases not matched to a gene. This CDR3 is 15 amino acids long. The CDR3 reads CASTSAGRGPTEAFF. The CDR3 DNA reads as TGTGCCAGCACGAGCGCTGGCAGGGGGCCCACTGAAGCTTTCTTT.

The V and J genes are TRBV7-9 and TRBJ2-7; D might be TRBD2 (6 bases). CDR3 length: 15 residues. Trimming stripped 1 base from V and 4 bases from J, with 14 bases between. Germline-derived CDR1 and CDR2 are SEHNR and FQNEAQ (reference sequence). CDR3 bases: TGTGCCAGCAGCTTAGAGCGGGCGGCCAAATACGAGCAGTACTTC. Its protein is CASSLERAAKYEQYF.

This clonotype was seen only a few times. At one boundary the junction diverges from the germline segment, which might be a read error. The chain recombines TRBV29-1 with TRBJ2-1; a weak D match, TRBD1 (6 bases). Germline CDR1 reads SQVTM; CDR2 reads ANQGSEA. The CDR3 extends over 14 amino acids. The CDR3 reads CSVEAQGFYNEQFF. The CDR3 bases are TGCAGCGTCGAAGCCCAGGGGTTCTACAATGAGCAGTTCTTC.

This clonotype came up many times. The chain couples TRBV19 to TRBJ2-5; D gene ambiguous. Trimming stripped 5 bases from V and 5 bases from J, with 12 bases between. This CDR3 is built from 13 residues. Per the germline V gene, CDR1 is LNHDA and CDR2 is SQIVND (reference sequence). CDR3 protein: CASSDVGWETQYF. The CDR3 region has the DNA TGTGCCAGTAGTGACGTGGGATGGGAGACCCAGTACTTC.

V gene TRBV27 combines with J gene TRBJ2-5; D might be TRBD1 (6 bases). V shed 2 bases and J shed 5 bases, with 12 bases lying between them. Germline V lookup: CDR1 MNHEY, CDR2 SMNVEV (reference sequence). This CDR3 is 14 amino acids long. Here the CDR3 reads CASSLTSQGETQYF. The CDR3 nucleotides are TGTGCCAGCAGTTTAACCTCTCAGGGGGAGACCCAGTACTTC.

The chain joins TRBV6-2 or TRBV6-3 to TRBJ2-7, with D maybe TRBD1 (7 bases). V was trimmed by 11 bases and J by 0 bases, leaving 17 bases between them. The CDR3 spans 14 residues. Looked up from germline, CDR1 is MNHEY and CDR2 is SVGEGT. The CDR3 DNA reads TGTGCCGCGGGGCCGACAGGGAACTCCTACGAGCAGTACGTC. Residues: CAAGPTGNSYEQYV.

This chain connects TRBV29-1 to TRBJ2-1; D possibly corresponds to TRBD1 (6 bases). This CDR3 region has 12 residues. CDR1 and CDR2 (germline): SQVTM, ANQGSEA. The V end was cut by 4 bases, the J end by 4 bases, with 8 bases between. The CDR3 loop reads CSVGQGYNEQFF. The CDR3 region has the DNA TGCAGCGTTGGTCAGGGGTACAATGAGCAGTTCTTC.

The chain uses TRBV20-1 and TRBJ2-6; 9 nucleotides match TRBD1. The CDR3 runs to 17 residues. Germline-derived CDR1 and CDR2 are DFQATT and SNEGSKA (reference sequence). The V segment lost 6 bases and the J segment 2 bases; nucleotides outside the gene matches: 11. As DNA, the CDR3 is TGCAGTGCAGAGTACCGGGACAGGGCTACTGGGGCCAACGTCCTGACTTTC. Protein product: CSAEYRDRATGANVLTF.